Reported below is one T cell receptor (beta chain). The antigen remains unidentified. Germline and junction disagree at one end, which may indicate a read error. These data belong to a study of CD8+ T cells in alopecia areata. The CDR3 totals 14 residues. Germline CDR1 is SGHTA and CDR2 is FQGNSA. Study-level points and caveats: During tofacitinib treatment, many expanded lesional clones remained in scalp and blood.

The treatment here: oral pan-JAK inhibitor, 5-10 mg twice daily. The study team obtained lesional scalp punch biopsies and peripheral blood from alopecia areata patients. RNA extraction and reverse transcription yielded cDNA as sequencing template. Profiling relied on immunoSEQ multiplex PCR, and the TCRdb table lists in-frame clones only, not all of them. The profile shows about 120,000 clones, roughly 58% of them singletons. Sample: CD8+ T cells sorted from blood, taken at week 4, from a patient treated with tofacitinib. The V gene is TRBV7-2, the J gene TRBJ2-7; 12 bases are a match to TRBD2. The TCR originated in a human donor with alopecia areata. The CDR3 here is CASSLAGGLGEQYF. CDR3 nucleotides: TGTGCCAGCAGCCTAGCGGGGGGGCTTGGCGAGCAGTACTTC.